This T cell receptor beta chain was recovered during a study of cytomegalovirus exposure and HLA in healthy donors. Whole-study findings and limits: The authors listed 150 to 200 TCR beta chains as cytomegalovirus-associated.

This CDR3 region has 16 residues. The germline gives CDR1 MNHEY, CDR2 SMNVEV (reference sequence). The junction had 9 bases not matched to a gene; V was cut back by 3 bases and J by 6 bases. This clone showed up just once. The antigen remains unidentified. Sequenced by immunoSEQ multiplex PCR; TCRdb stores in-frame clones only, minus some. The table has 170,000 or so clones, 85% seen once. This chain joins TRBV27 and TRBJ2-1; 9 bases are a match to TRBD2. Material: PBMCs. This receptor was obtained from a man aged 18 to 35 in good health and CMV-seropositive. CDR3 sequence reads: CASSLDSGLAFNEQFF. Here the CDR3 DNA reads TGTGCCAGCAGTTTGGACTCGGGACTAGCATTCAATGAGCAGTTCTTC.